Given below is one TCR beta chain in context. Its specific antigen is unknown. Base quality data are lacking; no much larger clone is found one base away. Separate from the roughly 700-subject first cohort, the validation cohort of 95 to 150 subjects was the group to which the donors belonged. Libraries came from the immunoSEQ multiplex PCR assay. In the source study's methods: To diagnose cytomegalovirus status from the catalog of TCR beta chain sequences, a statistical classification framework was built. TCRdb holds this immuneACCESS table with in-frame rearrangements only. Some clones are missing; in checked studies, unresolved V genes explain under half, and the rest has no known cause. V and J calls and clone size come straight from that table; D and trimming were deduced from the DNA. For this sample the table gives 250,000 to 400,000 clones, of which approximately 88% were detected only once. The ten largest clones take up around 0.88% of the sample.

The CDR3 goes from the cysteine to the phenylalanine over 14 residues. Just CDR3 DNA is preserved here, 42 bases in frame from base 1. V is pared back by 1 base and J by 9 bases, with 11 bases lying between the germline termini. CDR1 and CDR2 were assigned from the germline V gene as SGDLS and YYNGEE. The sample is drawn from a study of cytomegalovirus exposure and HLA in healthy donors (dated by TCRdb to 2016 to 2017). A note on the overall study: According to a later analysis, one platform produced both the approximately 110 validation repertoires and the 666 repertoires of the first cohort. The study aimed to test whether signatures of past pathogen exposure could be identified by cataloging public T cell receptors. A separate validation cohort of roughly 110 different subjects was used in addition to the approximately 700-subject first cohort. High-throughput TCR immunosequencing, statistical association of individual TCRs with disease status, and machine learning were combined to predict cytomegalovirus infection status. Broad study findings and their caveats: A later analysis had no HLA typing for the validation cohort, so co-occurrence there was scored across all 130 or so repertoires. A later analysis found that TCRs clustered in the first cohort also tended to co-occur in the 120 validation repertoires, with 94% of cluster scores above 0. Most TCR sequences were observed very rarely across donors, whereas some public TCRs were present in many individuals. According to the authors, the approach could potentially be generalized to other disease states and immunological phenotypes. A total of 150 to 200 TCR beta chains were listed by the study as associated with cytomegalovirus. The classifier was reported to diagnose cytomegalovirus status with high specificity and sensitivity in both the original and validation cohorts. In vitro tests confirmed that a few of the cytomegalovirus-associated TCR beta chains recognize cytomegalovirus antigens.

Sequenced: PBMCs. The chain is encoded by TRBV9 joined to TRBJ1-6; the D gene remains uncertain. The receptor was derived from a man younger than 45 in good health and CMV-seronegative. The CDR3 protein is CASSVWQVSSPLHF. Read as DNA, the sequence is TGTGCCAGCAGCGTATGGCAGGTGTCTTCACCCCTCCACTTT.